Shown below are 17 T cell receptor beta chains from a single sample sequenced in a study of T cells in Graves' hyperthyroidism and ophthalmopathy. TCR beta CDR3 sequences were amplified from RNA transcripts. Carried out on the TCR CDR3, a first-round RT-PCR used the HTBI primer set. MiXCR was run by TCRdb on the multiplex PCR reads, yielding one entry per CDR3 protein. The table includes fewer than 450,000 distinct CDR3 sequences, about 18% detected once. The sequenced sample consisted of blood. The receptors here all came from a woman in her 30s with Graves' hyperthyroidism that later progressed to Graves' ophthalmopathy.

There are a few counts of this clonotype. A much larger clone differs from this one at a single base, so this may be a read error. The rearrangement links TRBV30 to TRBJ2-5; D might be TRBD1 or TRBD2, each matching 6 bases. This CDR3 comprises 14 residues. Germline V gene data show CDR1 as GTSNPN and CDR2 as SVGIG (reference sequence). The chain's CDR3 is CAGSYGGGWETQYF. The CDR3, as DNA: TGTGCCGGGAGTTATGGAGGGGGATGGGAGACCCAGTACTTC. Full variable domain (remainder filled in from reference TRBV30 and TRBJ2-5): SQTIHQWPATLVQPVGSPLSLECTVEGTSNPNLYWYRQAAGRGLQLLFYSVGIGQISSEVPQNLSASRPQDRQFILSSKKLLLSDSGFYLCAGSYGGGWETQYFGPGTRLLVL.

This clonotype has more than one count but fewer than ten. The gene calls are TRBV29-1 and TRBJ2-7, with D perhaps matching TRBD1 (7 bases). Germline CDR1 SQVTM, CDR2 ANQGSEA. V gave up 6 bases and J gave up 2 bases, with 14 bases separating them. The CDR3 is 13 amino acids. The CDR3 DNA reads TGCAGCGTCGAGCAGGGGGGACCCTACGAGCAGTACTTC. As protein: CSVEQGGPYEQYF.

V usage is TRBV6-1 and J usage is TRBJ1-3; D gene uncertain. Looked up from germline, CDR1 is MNHNS and CDR2 is SASEGT. The CDR3 spans 15 residues. Trimming pared 8 bases from V and 2 bases from J, leaving 16 bases between. CDR3 loop: CASLRAPSTGNTIYF. The DNA of the CDR3 is TGTGCCAGCTTACGGGCCCCGTCTACTGGAAACACCATATATTTT.

This clonotype was found a few times. This sequence joins TRBV5-6 and TRBJ2-1, with TRBD1 as a possible D gene (5 bases). Deletions cut 5 bases from V and 8 bases from J, with 14 bases between. This CDR3 has 13 residues. Germline values: CDR1 SGHDT, CDR2 YYEEEE. The CDR3 reads CASSLWGGDEQFF. CDR3 DNA sequence: TGTGCCAGCAGTTTGTGGGGCGGCGATGAGCAGTTCTTC.

This clonotype was observed at least ten times. The genes are TRBV12-3 or TRBV12-4 and TRBJ2-1, with 8 bases lining up with TRBD2. V shed 1 base and J 10 bases; nucleotides not matched to a gene: 12. The CDR3 is 16 amino acids. The CDR3 DNA reads as TGTGCCAGCAGTTTAGTCCAGCGGGGGCCAACAGACGAGCAGTTCTTC. Its protein is CASSLVQRGPTDEQFF.

There are many counts of this clonotype. The chain combines TRBV18 with TRBJ2-1; tentatively, D is TRBD2 (6 bases). The CDR3 has 14 amino acids. Trimming stripped 6 bases from V and 5 bases from J, with 14 bases between. Germline V lookup: CDR1 KGHSH, CDR2 LQKENI. CDR3 sequence (DNA): TGTGCCAGCTCCACATGGGGGGAGGACAATGAGCAGTTCTTC. It codes for CASSTWGEDNEQFF.

Ten or more counts support this clonotype. V and J are TRBV20-1 and TRBJ2-7; TRBD2 matches 8 bases. Germline loops: CDR1 DFQATT, CDR2 SNEGSKA (reference sequence). This CDR3 has 16 residues. V lost 2 bases, J lost 4 bases, and 13 bases stayed unmatched. CDR3 residues: CSARNAGPGLEYEQYF. The CDR3 DNA is TGCAGTGCTAGAAACGCAGGGCCGGGACTAGAATACGAGCAGTACTTC.

This clonotype was recorded at least ten times. This chain joins TRBV24-1 and TRBJ2-1, with 7 bases that match TRBD1. In germline, CDR1 is KGHDR, CDR2 SFDVKD. V was clipped by 4 bases and J by 4 bases; unmatched bases: 6. The CDR3 spans 15 residues. CDR3 DNA sequence: TGTGCCACCAGTGAGGGACAGCTTCTTTACAATGAGCAGTTCTTC. The encoded protein is CATSEGQLLYNEQFF.

This rearrangement joins TRBV10-3 to TRBJ2-7; D may be TRBD1 or TRBD2 (5 bases each). Germline V gives CDR1 ENHRY, CDR2 SYGVKD. The CDR3 loop spans 14 amino acids. Trimming stripped 6 bases from V and 2 bases from J, with 14 bases between. The CDR3 DNA is TGTGCCATCAGGCCAGGGAGTGGCGCCTACGAGCAGTACTTC. Protein sequence: CAIRPGSGAYEQYF.

Ten or more counts support this clonotype. The V call is TRBV2, the J call TRBJ2-6; TRBD2 might be the D (5 bases). The CDR3 length is 16 residues. With 8 bases removed from V and 3 bases from J, the gap between germline ends came to 17 bases. Germline loops: CDR1 SNHLY, CDR2 FYNNEI. The CDR3 nucleotides read TGTGCCAGCTCCGGGGAAGGGTCTGGTGGGGCCAACGTCCTGACTTTC. Translating it yields CASSGEGSGGANVLTF.

About this clonotype itself: Since a much larger clone is just one base distant, this may be a read error. This chain uses TRBV28 with TRBJ2-3, with a weak D call TRBD2 (5 bases). CDR1 and CDR2 from the germline V gene are MDHEN and SYDVKM. The CDR3 spans 15 residues. CDR3 protein: CASSSYLAGTDTHYF. The CDR3 DNA reads TGTGCCAGCAGCTCTTATCTAGCTGGCACAGATACGCACTATTTT.

This rearrangement joins TRBV7-3 to TRBJ2-3; 14 bases align to TRBD2. In germline, CDR1 is SGHTA, CDR2 FQGTGA. The length of the CDR3 is 19 residues. V shed 3 bases, J shed 7 bases, and the junction held 15 bases outside the gene matches. In nucleotides, the CDR3 is TGTGCCAGCAGCTTCCGCCCGGGACTAGCGGGAGTCCTCTCCTATACGCAGTATTTT. Translation gives CASSFRPGLAGVLSYTQYF.

The sample holds one count of this clonotype. J is TRBJ2-1 and V is TRBV12-3 or TRBV12-4; 11 bases line up with TRBD2. The CDR3 is made up of 14 amino acids. After removal of 7 bases from V and 5 bases from J, the junction contained 4 bases not matched to a gene. Here the CDR3 DNA reads TGTGCCAGCAAGGGACTAGCGGAGAACAATGAGCAGTTCTTC. The encoded protein is CASKGLAENNEQFF.

In its sample, this clonotype was seen many times. The chain combines TRBV12-3 or TRBV12-4 with TRBJ2-1; D remains ambiguous. The CDR3 covers 14 residues. The germline V and J ends were trimmed by 8 bases and 5 bases, with 16 bases remaining between them. The CDR3 coding sequence is TGTGCCAGCGCAAGGGCGAACAACGACAATGAGCAGTTCTTC. Translating it yields CASARANNDNEQFF.

This clonotype has a count of ten or more. The chain uses TRBV10-2 and TRBJ1-2, with a tentative D call TRBD1 (6 bases). This CDR3 contains 14 residues. With 5 bases removed from V and 4 bases from J, the gap between germline ends came to 14 bases. Germline lookup yields CDR1 WSHSY and CDR2 SAAADI. CDR3 in DNA: TGCGCCAGCAGTCTCGACAGGTCTCTCTATGGCTACACCTTC. This translates into CASSLDRSLYGYTF.

This clonotype was found many times. The germline gene is not matched at one end of the junction; a read error may be the cause. The rearrangement links TRBV27 to TRBJ2-7, with D maybe TRBD2 (5 bases). The CDR3 sequence is 15 residues long. Germline CDR1 MNHEY, CDR2 SMNVEV (reference sequence). CDR3 DNA: TGTGCCAGCCGTTTGTTCGGGGATAACTCCTACGAGCAGTACTTC. It encodes CASRLFGDNSYEQYF.

This clonotype has more than one count but fewer than ten. CDR3 region: CASSQEIAGRYEQYF. The CDR3 DNA follows: TGTGCCAGCAGCCAAGAAATAGCGGGCCGCTACGAGCAGTACTTC. The chain uses TRBV3-1 and TRBJ2-7; 7 bases are a match to TRBD2. The V gene end was trimmed by 0 bases and the J gene end by 3 bases; junction bases not matched to a gene: 5. This CDR3 comprises 15 residues. Germline CDR1 reads LGHDT; CDR2 reads YNNKEL (reference sequence).